Listed below are T cell receptor beta chains from one sample, sequenced in a study of cytomegalovirus exposure and HLA in healthy donors. TCRdb's copy holds only in-frame clones and misses some; the assay was immunoSEQ multiplex PCR. This sample has around 250,000 clones; around 90% occur once, and the top ten carry around 3.1%. Specimen: PBMCs. These receptors originate from a young woman in good health and CMV-seronegative. Each CDR3 is given with its conserved first and last residue. Fields, in order: J gene, V gene, CDR3 protein.

>TRBJ2-1|TRBV5-1
CASSPREAPFHNEQFF
>TRBJ2-7|TRBV5-1
CASSLGDQRYEQYF
>TRBJ2-7|TRBV5-1
CASSIRQGRRSEQYF
>TRBJ2-7|TRBV6-5
CASSQSGGSYEQYF
>TRBJ2-7|TRBV7-2
CASSLSQGGAYEQYF
>TRBJ2-5|TRBV28
CASSFAGEETQYF
>TRBJ1-2|TRBV27
CASFSSTHGGHNYGYTF
>TRBJ2-2|TRBV15
CATQTGDPGELFF
>TRBJ2-7|TRBV14
CASSQGLAGTRGIYEQYF
>TRBJ2-1|TRBV13
CASSLRGTRGLAGGSSYNEQFF
>TRBJ1-4|TRBV2
CASRAGTGNEKLFF
>TRBJ2-3|TRBV6-6
CASKDSSTDTQYF
>TRBJ2-2|TRBV27
CASSSQGYTGELFF
>TRBJ2-5|TRBV19
CASSMGLAGGGETQYF
>TRBJ2-2|TRBV7-3
CASSLEQGEITGELFF
>TRBJ2-7|TRBV30
CAWSVRVEGEQYF
>TRBJ2-3|TRBV27
CASSPPGQGTDTQYF
>TRBJ2-7|TRBV7-8
CASSWVGVDEQYF
>TRBJ2-6|TRBV27
CASSLGDPGANVLTF
>TRBJ2-3|TRBV7-9
CASSLLAGPTDTQYF
>TRBJ2-6|TRBV4-3
CASSHTEGEGCSGANVLTF
>TRBJ2-7|TRBV7-6
CASSPDRTLYEQYF
>TRBJ2-6|TRBV2
CARQARISGANVLTF
>TRBJ1-2|TRBV4-2
CASSQEGEVDYGYTF
>TRBJ2-1|TRBV7-6
CASSLATGGGNEQFF
>TRBJ1-5|TRBV28
CATLHRHYQPQHF
>TRBJ2-1|TRBV7-3
CASSRDSSSYNEQFF
>TRBJ2-1|TRBV27
CASSSPGTGTNEQFF
>TRBJ2-7|TRBV6-6
CASSYPGYVNEQYF
>TRBJ2-3|TRBV9
CASSVAGGQNPDTQYF
>TRBJ2-7|TRBV4-3
CASSQEQGYTYEQYF
>TRBJ2-3|TRBV2
CASSEAGRGEADTQYF
>TRBJ2-2|TRBV19
CASTYWDGTGELFF
>TRBJ2-7|TRBV27
CASSFSGKAYEQYF
>TRBJ2-7|TRBV7-2
CASSSSGSLYEQYF
>TRBJ2-5|TRBV5-4
CASSLIGSGRGETQYF
>TRBJ1-5|TRBV30
CAWSVFGRVSQPQHF
>TRBJ2-4|TRBV10-3
CAISAEPGNIQYF
>TRBJ2-7|TRBV15
CATSGWGAVEQYF
>TRBJ1-2|TRBV9
CASSVGWSPGLRGRGYTF
>TRBJ1-5|TRBV2
CASSVNGGQGRKPQHF
>TRBJ2-5|TRBV27
CASSLSGPGGGETQYF